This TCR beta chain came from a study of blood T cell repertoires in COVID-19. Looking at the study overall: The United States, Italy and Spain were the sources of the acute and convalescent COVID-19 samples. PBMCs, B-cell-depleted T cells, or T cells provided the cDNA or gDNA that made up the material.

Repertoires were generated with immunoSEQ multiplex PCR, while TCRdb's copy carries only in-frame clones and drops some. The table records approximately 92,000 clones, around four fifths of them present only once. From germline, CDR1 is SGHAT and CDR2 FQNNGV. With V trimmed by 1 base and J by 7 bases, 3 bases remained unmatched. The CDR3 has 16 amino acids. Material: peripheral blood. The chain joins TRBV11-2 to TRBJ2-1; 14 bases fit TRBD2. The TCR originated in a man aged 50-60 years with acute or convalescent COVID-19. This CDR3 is CASSLGGLAGVNEQFF. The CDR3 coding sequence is TGTGCCAGCAGCTTAGGGGGACTAGCGGGAGTAAATGAGCAGTTCTTC.